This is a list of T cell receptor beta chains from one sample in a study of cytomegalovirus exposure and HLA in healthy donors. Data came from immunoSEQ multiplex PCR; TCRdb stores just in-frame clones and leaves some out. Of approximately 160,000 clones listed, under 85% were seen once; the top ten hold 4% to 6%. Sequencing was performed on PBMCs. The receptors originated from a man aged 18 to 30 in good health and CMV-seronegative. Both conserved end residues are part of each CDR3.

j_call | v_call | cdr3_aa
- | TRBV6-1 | CASRGGASLTYEQYF
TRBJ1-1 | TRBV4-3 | CASSQDTGLNTEAFF
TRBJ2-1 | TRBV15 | CATSNWYNEQFF
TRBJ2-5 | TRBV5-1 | CASMGSGPQETQYF
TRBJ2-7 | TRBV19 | CASSMVQGGEQYF
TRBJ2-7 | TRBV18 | CASSFGQGAHEQYF
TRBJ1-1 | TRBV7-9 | CASEGGTEAFF
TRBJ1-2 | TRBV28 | CASRTGQGRAGYTF
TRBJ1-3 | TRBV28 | CASSLYPVSGNTIYF
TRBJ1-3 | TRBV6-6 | CASSAGRNTIYF
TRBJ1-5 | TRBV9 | CASSVGQGNQPQHF
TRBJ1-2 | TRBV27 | CASGRGGYGYGYTF
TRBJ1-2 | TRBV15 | CATSRDRVPVDYGYTF
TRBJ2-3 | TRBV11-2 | CASSRVAGADTQYF
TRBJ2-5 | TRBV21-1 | CASNAEGTAMYKETQYF
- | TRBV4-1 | CASSQETNALDEQYF
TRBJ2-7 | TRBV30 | CAWSPFKGGSYEQYF
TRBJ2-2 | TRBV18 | CASSPLAGGETGELFF
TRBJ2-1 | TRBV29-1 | CSVRDKNNEQFF
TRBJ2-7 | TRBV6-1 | CASSEAPGGTYEQYF
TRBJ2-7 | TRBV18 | CASSPQQDSYEQYF
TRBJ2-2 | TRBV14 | CASSQGSGGTGELFF
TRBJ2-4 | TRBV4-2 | CASSSLVSKNIQYF
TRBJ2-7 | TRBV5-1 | CASSTPGQKTYEQYF
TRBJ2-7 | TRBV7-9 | CASSSGRGGDYEQYF
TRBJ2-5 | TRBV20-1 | CSASGGETQYF
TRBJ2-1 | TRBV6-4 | CARLAGFLQFF
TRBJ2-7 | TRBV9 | CASSAAGVQYEQYF
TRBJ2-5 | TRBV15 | CATSREGGTQYF
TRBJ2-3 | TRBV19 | CASSIGPGLAGARTDTQYF
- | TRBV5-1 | CASRSPSGPRGEQYF
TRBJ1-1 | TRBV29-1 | CSVVGRMNAEAFF
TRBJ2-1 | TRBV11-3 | CASSLARLVSYNEQFF
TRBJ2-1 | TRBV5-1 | CASSRTGGLDEQFF
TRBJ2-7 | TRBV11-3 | CASSYAGTSYEQYF
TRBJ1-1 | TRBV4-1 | CASSQRTGRNTEAFF
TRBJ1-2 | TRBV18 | CASSNERNYGYTF
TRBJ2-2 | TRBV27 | CASRRQATGELFF
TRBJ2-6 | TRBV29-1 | CSVGLDRRFSGANVLTF
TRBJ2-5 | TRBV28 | CASRQGTGETQYF
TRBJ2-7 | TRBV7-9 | CASSLSGQGAYEQYF
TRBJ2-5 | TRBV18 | CASSPLAGGPRETQYF
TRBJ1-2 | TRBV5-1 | CASSLAGTDNYGYTF
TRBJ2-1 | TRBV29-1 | CSVLPRVRSYNEQFF
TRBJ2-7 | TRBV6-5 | CASSWGTERYEQYF
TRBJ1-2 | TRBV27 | CASSNSGVVDYGYTF
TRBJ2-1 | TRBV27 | CASSGRRGDSYNEQFF
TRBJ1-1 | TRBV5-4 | CASSDSMNTEAFF
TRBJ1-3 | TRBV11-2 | CASGLYSSGNTIYF
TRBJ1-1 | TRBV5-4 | CASSAGQGAAEAFF
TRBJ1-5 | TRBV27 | CASSLQGVRQPQHF